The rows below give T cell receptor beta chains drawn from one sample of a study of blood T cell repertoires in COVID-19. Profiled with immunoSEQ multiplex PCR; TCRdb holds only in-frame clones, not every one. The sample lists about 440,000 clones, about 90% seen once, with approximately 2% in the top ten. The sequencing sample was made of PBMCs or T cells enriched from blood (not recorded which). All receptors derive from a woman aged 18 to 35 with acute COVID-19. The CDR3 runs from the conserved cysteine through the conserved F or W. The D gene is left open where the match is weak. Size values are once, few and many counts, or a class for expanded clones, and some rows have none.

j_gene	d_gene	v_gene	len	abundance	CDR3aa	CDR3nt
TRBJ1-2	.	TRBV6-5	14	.	CASRLNQGSYGYTF	TGTGCCAGCAGACTTAACCAGGGAAGCTATGGCTACACCTTC
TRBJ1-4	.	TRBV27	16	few	CASSFNSNPTNEKLFF	TGTGCCAGCAGTTTTAACAGCAATCCAACTAATGAAAAACTGTTTTTT
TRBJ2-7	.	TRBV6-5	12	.	CAARTAVYEQYF	TGTGCCGCCCGGACAGCCGTCTACGAGCAGTACTTC
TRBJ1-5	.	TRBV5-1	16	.	CASSLSPGQSNQPQHF	TGCGCCAGCAGCTTATCCCCCGGACAGTCCAATCAGCCCCAGCATTTT
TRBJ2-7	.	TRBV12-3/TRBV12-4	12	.	CASGEGVYEQYF	TGTGCCAGCGGAGAGGGGGTCTACGAGCAGTACTTC
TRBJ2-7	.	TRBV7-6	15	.	CASSAHDRRSYEQYF	TGTGCCAGCAGCGCACACGACAGGCGCTCCTACGAGCAGTACTTC
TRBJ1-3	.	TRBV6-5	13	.	CATFWPSGNTIYF	TGTGCCACCTTTTGGCCCTCTGGAAACACCATATATTTT
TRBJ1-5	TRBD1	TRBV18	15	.	CASSPTGDQYQPQHF	TGTGCCAGCTCGCCGACAGGGGACCAATATCAGCCCCAGCATTTT
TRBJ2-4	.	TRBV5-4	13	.	CASSLRQDYIQYF	TGTGCCAGCAGCTTGAGGCAGGATTACATTCAGTACTTC
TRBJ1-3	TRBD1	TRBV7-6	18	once	CASSLVSGTGERGNTIYF	TGTGCCAGCAGCTTAGTGTCTGGGACAGGGGAGCGGGGAAACACCATATATTTT
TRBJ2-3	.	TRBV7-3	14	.	CASSFSGLTDTQYF	TGTGCCAGCAGCTTTAGCGGCCTCACAGATACGCAGTATTTT
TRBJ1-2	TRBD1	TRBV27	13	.	CASSPPGGYGYTF	TGTGCCAGCAGTCCGCCAGGGGGCTATGGCTACACCTTC
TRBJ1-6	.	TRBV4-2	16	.	CASSQEYPGANSPLHF	TGTGCCAGCAGCCAAGAGTATCCAGGGGCCAATTCACCCCTCCACTTT
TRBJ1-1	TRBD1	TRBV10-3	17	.	CAIRWKQGAVTNTEAFF	TGTGCCATCAGATGGAAACAGGGGGCGGTCACTAACACTGAAGCTTTCTTT
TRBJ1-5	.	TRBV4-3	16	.	CASSQVFEGFEQPQHF	TGCGCCAGCAGCCAAGTTTTCGAGGGCTTCGAGCAGCCCCAGCATTTT
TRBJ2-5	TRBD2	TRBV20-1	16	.	CSASIAAGGSQETQYF	TGCAGTGCTAGTATAGCGGCGGGGGGCTCCCAAGAGACCCAGTACTTC
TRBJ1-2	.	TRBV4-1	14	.	CASSPTVSSYGYTF	TGCGCCAGCAGTCCGACAGTTTCGAGCTATGGCTACACCTTC
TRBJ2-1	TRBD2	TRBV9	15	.	CASSLAGENYNEQFF	TGTGCCAGCAGCCTAGCGGGGGAAAACTACAATGAGCAGTTCTTC
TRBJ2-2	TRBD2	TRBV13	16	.	CASSPGLAGFTGELFF	TGTGCCAGCAGCCCGGGACTAGCGGGATTTACCGGGGAGCTGTTTTTT
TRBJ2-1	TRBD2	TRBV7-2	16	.	CASSPPGRGERHEQFF	TGTGCCAGCAGCCCGCCCGGGAGGGGAGAGCGGCATGAGCAGTTCTTC
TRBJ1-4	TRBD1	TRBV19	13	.	CATGTAINEKLFF	TGTGCCACCGGGACAGCAATTAATGAAAAACTGTTTTTT
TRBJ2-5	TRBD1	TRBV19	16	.	CASSIEGTGAQETQYF	TGTGCCAGTAGTATAGAAGGGACAGGGGCTCAAGAGACCCAGTACTTC
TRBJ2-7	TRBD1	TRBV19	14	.	CASSVLTGKGEQYF	TGTGCCAGTAGTGTCTTGACAGGGAAGGGCGAGCAGTACTTC
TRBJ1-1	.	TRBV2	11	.	CASSMTVKAFF	TGTGCCAGCAGTATGACAGTGAAAGCTTTCTTT
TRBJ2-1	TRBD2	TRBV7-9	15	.	CASSAGLAGSNEQFF	TGTGCCAGCAGCGCGGGACTAGCGGGGTCCAATGAGCAGTTCTTC
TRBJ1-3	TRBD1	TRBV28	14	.	CATSQGGTGNTIYF	TGTGCCACCTCTCAGGGGGGAACTGGAAACACCATATATTTT
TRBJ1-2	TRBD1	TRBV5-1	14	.	CASSFRQGSAGYTF	TGCGCCAGCAGCTTTCGACAGGGTTCGGCGGGCTACACCTTC